This T cell receptor beta chain was sequenced during a study of blood T cell repertoires in COVID-19. The germline V gene has CDR1 MNHEY and CDR2 SVGEGT. The length of the CDR3 is 17 residues. The J segment lost 4 bases and the V segment lost 5 bases, leaving 12 bases of the junction unmatched. Authors' analysis steps: Quantification of nucleated cells was approximated via reference gene primer amplification. Libraries were prepared by immunoSEQ multiplex PCR; TCRdb keeps only in-frame clonotypes and omits some of them. From that table come the V and J calls and clone size; the DNA was used to work out D and trimming. The sample shows more than 150,000 clones, 60% to 80% of them seen only once.

Sequenced input: peripheral blood. The TCR comes from a woman aged 70-85 years with acute or convalescent COVID-19. The chain carries TRBV6-2 or TRBV6-3 and TRBJ2-7, with 12 positions matching TRBD2. For the CDR3, the DNA is TGTGCCAGCAGTCGCCGCACCAGGACTAGCGGGATTTACGAGCAGTACTTC. Its protein is CASSRRTRTSGIYEQYF.